This paragraph covers one T cell receptor beta chain sequence. These data are taken from a study of blood T cell repertoires in COVID-19. For the study at large: COVID-19 samples collected from the United States, Italy and Spain covered acute and convalescent phases.

Repertoires were generated with immunoSEQ multiplex PCR, while TCRdb's copy carries only in-frame clones and drops some. The sample includes about 150,000 clones, 75% to 85% of them seen just once. This CDR3 is built from 15 residues. The V end lost 6 bases, the J end lost 0 bases, and 12 bases lay between the germline ends. In germline, CDR1 is MNHEY, CDR2 SVGAGI. V gene TRBV6-5 combines with J gene TRBJ1-3, with D unresolved. The sequenced sample consisted of peripheral blood. The receptor's source is a man aged 55 to 70 with active or convalescent COVID-19. The DNA of the CDR3 is TGTGCCAGCAGGCCCCAGGCCCCCTCTGGAAACACCATATATTTT. It translates to CASRPQAPSGNTIYF.